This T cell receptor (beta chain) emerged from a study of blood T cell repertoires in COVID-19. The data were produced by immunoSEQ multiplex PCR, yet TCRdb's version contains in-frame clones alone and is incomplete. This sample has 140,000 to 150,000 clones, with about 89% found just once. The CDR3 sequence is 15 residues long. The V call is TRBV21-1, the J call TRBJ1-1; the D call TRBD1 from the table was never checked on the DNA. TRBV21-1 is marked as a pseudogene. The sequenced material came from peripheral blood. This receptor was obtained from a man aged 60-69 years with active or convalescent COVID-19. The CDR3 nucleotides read TGTGCCAGCAAGTATATGTTACAGACGAACACTGAAGCTTTCTTT. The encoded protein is CASKYMLQTNTEAFF.